Sequencing of this T cell receptor (beta chain) was carried out in a study of shared clonotypes between healthy human individuals. Between the trimmed V and J ends, which lost 2 bases and 2 bases, there was a span of 16 bases. The V gene's germline CDR1 is SQVTM and CDR2 ANQGSEA. The CDR3 spans 16 residues. A deep-level run was used for the assay. The assay was immunoSEQ multiplex PCR, and TCRdb's table has in-frame clones only and misses some. The table lists 1.4 million or so clones, approximately 98.5% of them singletons. This receptor was identified in a man younger than 40 in good health. Sequenced input: naive CD4+ T cells sorted from blood. Subset described: CD45RA+ positively selected. The rearrangement joins TRBV29-1 to TRBJ2-1; D is unresolved. The CDR3, as DNA: TGCAGCGTTGAACCGTGGACCCTTTTGACCTACAATGAGCAGTTCTTC. Protein: CSVEPWTLLTYNEQFF.